At least ten counts were recorded for the clone carrying this T cell receptor beta chain. The antigen is undetermined. cDNA was made by 5'RACE with 10-nucleotide random UMIs. MiXCR was run by TCRdb on the 5' RACE reads, yielding one entry per CDR3 protein. Of over 65,000 distinct CDR3 sequences listed, around a tenth were seen once; the top ten hold less than 2%. The record originates from a study of neurological immune-mediated disorders. Study-level results: Among expanded clones, no CDR3 amino acid sequences were shared across subjects, a pattern suggesting private repertoires in all groups.

Volunteers attending a blood bank in Maryland, USA, served as healthy controls. The CDR3 contains 15 residues. CDR1 and CDR2 (germline): MDHEN, SYDVKM. Trimming took 4 bases from V and 4 from J, leaving 16 bases between them. The chain carries TRBV28 and TRBJ1-2; no definite D call. The sequence was collected from a man over 45 in good health. Sequences were obtained from PBMCs. The CDR3 protein is CASSSPPSQAYGYTF. The DNA for the CDR3 is TGTGCCAGCAGTTCCCCCCCCTCCCAGGCCTATGGCTACACCTTC.